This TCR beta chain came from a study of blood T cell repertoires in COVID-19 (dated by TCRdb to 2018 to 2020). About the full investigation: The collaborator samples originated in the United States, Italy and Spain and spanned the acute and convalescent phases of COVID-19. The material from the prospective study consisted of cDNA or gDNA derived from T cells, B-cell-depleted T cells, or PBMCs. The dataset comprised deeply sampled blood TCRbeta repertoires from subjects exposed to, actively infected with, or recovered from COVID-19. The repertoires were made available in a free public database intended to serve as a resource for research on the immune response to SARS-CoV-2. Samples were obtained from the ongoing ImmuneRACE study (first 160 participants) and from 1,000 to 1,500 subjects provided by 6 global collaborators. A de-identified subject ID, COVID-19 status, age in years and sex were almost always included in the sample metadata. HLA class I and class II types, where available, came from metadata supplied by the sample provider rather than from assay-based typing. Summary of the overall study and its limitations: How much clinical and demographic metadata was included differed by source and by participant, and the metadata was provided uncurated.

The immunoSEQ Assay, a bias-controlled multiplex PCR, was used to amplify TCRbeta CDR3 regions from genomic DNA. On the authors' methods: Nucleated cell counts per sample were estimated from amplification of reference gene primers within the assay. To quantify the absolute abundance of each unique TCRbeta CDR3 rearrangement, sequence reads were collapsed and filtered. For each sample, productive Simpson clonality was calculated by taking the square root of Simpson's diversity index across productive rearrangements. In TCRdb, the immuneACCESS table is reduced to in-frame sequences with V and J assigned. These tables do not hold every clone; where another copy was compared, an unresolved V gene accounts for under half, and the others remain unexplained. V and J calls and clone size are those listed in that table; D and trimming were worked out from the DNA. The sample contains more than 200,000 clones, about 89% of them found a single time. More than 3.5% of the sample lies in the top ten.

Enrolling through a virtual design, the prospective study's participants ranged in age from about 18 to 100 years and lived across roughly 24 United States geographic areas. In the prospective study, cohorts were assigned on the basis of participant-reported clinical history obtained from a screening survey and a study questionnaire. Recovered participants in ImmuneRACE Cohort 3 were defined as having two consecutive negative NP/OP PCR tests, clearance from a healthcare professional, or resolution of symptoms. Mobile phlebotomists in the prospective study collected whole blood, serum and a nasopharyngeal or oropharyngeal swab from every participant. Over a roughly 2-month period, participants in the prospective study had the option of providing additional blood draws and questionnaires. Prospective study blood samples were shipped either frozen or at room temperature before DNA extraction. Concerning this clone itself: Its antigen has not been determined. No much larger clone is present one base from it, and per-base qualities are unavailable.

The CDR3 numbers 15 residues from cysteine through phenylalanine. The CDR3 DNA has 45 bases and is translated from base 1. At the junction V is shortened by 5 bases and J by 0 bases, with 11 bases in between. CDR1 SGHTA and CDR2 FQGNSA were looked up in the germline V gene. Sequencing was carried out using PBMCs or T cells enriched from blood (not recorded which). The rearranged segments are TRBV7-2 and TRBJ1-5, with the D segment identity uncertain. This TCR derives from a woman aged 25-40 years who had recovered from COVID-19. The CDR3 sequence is CASSPTGDSNQPQHF. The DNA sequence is TGTGCCAGCAGCCCGACGGGTGATAGCAATCAGCCCCAGCATTTT.